The 7 T cell receptor beta chains in this list originate from one sample, sequenced in a study of blood T cell repertoires in COVID-19. Sequenced by immunoSEQ multiplex PCR; TCRdb stores in-frame clones only, minus some. The sample comprises roughly 70,000 clones, approximately 80% of which are singletons, and 18% rests with the top ten. The sample consisted of peripheral blood. Receptors were obtained from a man aged 65 to 79 who had recovered from COVID-19.

This rearrangement joins TRBV25-1 to TRBJ1-1; no definite D call. This CDR3 comprises 15 residues. With 0 bases removed from V and 8 bases from J, the gap between germline ends came to 16 bases. CDR1 is MGHDK and CDR2 is SYGVNS in the germline V gene. In nucleotides, the CDR3 is TGTGCCAGCAGTGAATATGGAGAGGGCCGCGTGGAAGCTTTCTTT. This encodes CASSEYGEGRVEAFF.

J is TRBJ1-3 and V is TRBV7-2, with unresolved D. V lost 1 base to trimming and J lost 0 bases, with 10 bases between them. The germline V gene has CDR1 SGHTA and CDR2 FQGNSA. CDR3 length: 16 amino acids. Written as DNA, the CDR3 is TGTGCCAGCAGCTTAGGTACCCTATACTCTGGAAACACCATATATTTT. Residues: CASSLGTLYSGNTIYF. The variable domain in full, with the rest retrieved from reference TRBV7-2 and TRBJ1-3, is GAGVSQSPSNKVTEKGKDVELRCDPISGHTALYWYRQSLGQGLEFLIYFQGNSAPDKSGLPSDRFSAERTGGSVSTLTIQRTQQEDSAVYLCASSLGTLYSGNTIYFGEGSWLTVV.

The chain couples TRBV5-1 to TRBJ2-3, with D perhaps matching TRBD1 (6 bases). The CDR3 runs to 14 residues. Per the germline V gene, CDR1 is SGHRS and CDR2 is YFSETQ. V was trimmed by 2 bases and J by 6 bases, leaving 13 bases between them. The CDR3 loop is CASSLQGMGDTQYF. In DNA, the CDR3 is TGCGCCAGCAGCTTACAGGGTATGGGCGATACGCAGTATTTT.

This chain uses TRBV10-3 with TRBJ1-1; D is possibly TRBD1 (5 bases). Germline values: CDR1 ENHRY, CDR2 SYGVKD. CDR3 length: 17 amino acids. V was trimmed by 2 bases and J by 0 bases, leaving 16 bases between them. This chain's CDR3 is CAISELRRGRMNTEAFF. CDR3 in DNA: TGTGCCATCAGTGAGCTTCGAAGGGGCAGGATGAACACTGAAGCTTTCTTT.

The CDR3 region is CASSLGQAQGTEAFF. CDR3 DNA sequence: TGTGCCAGCAGCTTAGGTCAGGCCCAGGGGACTGAAGCTTTCTTT. This sequence joins TRBV5-4 and TRBJ1-1, with D tentatively TRBD1 (6 bases). The CDR3 sequence is 15 residues long. Between the trimmed V and J ends, which lost 2 bases and 5 bases, there was a span of 16 bases. CDR1 is SGHNT and CDR2 is YYREEE in the germline V gene (reference sequence).

In this sample, this clone turned up once. The chain employs TRBV2 and TRBJ2-1; TRBD1 matches at 7 bases. Per germline, CDR1 SNHLY and CDR2 FYNNEI. V lost 4 bases, J lost 13 bases, and 16 bases stayed unmatched. This CDR3 contains 15 residues. The CDR3 region is CASSVDQDRRSLQFF. Here the CDR3 DNA reads TGTGCCAGCAGTGTTGATCAGGACAGGCGCTCCCTCCAGTTCTTC.

This clone was seen only a few times. This chain connects TRBV6-6 to TRBJ1-1; 9 nucleotides match TRBD1. Trimming at V came to 2 bases and at J to 3 bases, leaving 4 bases not matched to a gene. The germline CDR1 and CDR2 sequences are MNHNY and SVGAGI (reference sequence). There are 15 residues in the CDR3. CDR3 coding DNA: TGTGCCAGCAGTTACAAGACAGGGGGATACACTGAAGCTTTCTTT. Translating it yields CASSYKTGGYTEAFF.